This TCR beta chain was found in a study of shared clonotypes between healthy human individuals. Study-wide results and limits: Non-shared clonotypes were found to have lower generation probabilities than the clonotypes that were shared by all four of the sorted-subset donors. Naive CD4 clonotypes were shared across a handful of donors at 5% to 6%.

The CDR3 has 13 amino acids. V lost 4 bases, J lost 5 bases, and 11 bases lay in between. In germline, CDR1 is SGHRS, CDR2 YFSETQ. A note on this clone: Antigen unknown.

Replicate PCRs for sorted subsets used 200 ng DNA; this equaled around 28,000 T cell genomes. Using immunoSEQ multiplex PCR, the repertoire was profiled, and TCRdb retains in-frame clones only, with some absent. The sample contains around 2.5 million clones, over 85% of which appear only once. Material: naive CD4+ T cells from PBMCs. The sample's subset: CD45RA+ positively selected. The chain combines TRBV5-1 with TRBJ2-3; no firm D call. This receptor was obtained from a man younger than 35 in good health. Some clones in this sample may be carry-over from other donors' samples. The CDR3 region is CASSEERGDTQYF. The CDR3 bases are TGCGCCAGCAGCGAAGAGAGAGGAGATACGCAGTATTTT.